This passage covers 21 T cell receptor beta chains from one sample sequenced in a study of neoadjuvant anti-PD-1 for oral cavity cancer. Method: immunoSEQ multiplex PCR; TCRdb's copy keeps in-frame clones and lacks some. The table includes 15,000 or so clones, roughly 70% detected once. This specimen consisted of PBMCs, obtained before nivolumab (anti-PD-1) treatment. The receptors stem from a person between 35 and 79 years old with oral cavity squamous cell carcinoma.

The chain carries TRBV5-4 and TRBJ2-7; 7 nucleotides agree with TRBD1. This CDR3 contains 16 residues. The V gene end was trimmed by 4 bases and the J gene end by 2 bases; junction bases not matched to a gene: 12. The germline gives CDR1 SGHNT, CDR2 YYREEE (reference sequence). CDR3 bases: TGTGCCAGCAGCGTATCCGGGACAGTTCAAACCTACGAGCAGTACTTC. Amino acids: CASSVSGTVQTYEQYF.

The chain is built from TRBV27 and TRBJ1-2; perhaps TRBD1 as D (5 bases). V was trimmed by 0 bases and J by 4 bases, leaving 12 bases between them. Looked up from germline, CDR1 is MNHEY and CDR2 is SMNVEV (reference sequence). This CDR3 is 15 amino acids long. The CDR3 bases are TGTGCCAGCAGTTTATCGGGAGACGGGACCTATGGCTACACCTTC. The encoded protein is CASSLSGDGTYGYTF.

The J gene is TRBJ2-5, the V gene TRBV30, with a possible D match to TRBD2 (6 bases). Trimming cost V 0 bases and J 5 bases, with 10 bases left between them. The CDR3 contains 13 residues. Germline V gene sequence: CDR1 GTSNPN, CDR2 SVGIG (reference sequence). Here the CDR3 reads CAWSVAGWETQYF. The CDR3 nucleotides are TGTGCCTGGAGTGTCGCGGGGTGGGAGACCCAGTACTTC.

This rearrangement joins TRBV4-1 to TRBJ1-1, with D tentatively TRBD1 (5 bases). Germline CDR1 is MGHRA and CDR2 is YSYEKL. The CDR3 has 13 residues. Deletions cut 2 bases from V and 6 bases from J, with 10 bases between. The CDR3, as DNA: TGCGCCAGCAGCCAAACATGGGGGGCTGAAGCTTTCTTT. Translated, it gives CASSQTWGAEAFF.

The J gene is TRBJ2-7, the V gene TRBV9; D gene ambiguous. V shed 0 bases and J shed 5 bases, with 15 bases lying between them. The CDR3 is 15 residues long. Germline values: CDR1 SGDLS, CDR2 YYNGEE. The DNA for the CDR3 is TGTGCCAGCAGCGTAGGGCTCGGCGTCTCAAACGAGCAGTACTTC. Protein sequence: CASSVGLGVSNEQYF.

The rearrangement links TRBV6-6 to TRBJ2-7; the D gene could be TRBD1 or TRBD2 (5 bases each). Between the trimmed V and J ends, which lost 10 bases and 2 bases, there was a span of 15 bases. Germline V CDR1 and CDR2: MNHNY, SVGAGI (reference sequence). The CDR3 has 13 residues. Here the CDR3 reads CATRRDGTYEQYF. CDR3 DNA: TGTGCCACAAGACGGGACGGGACCTACGAGCAGTACTTC.

The rearrangement joins TRBV4-1 to TRBJ2-1; 11 bases match TRBD2. Losses at the gene ends were 4 bases for V and 3 bases for J; bases not matched to a gene: 8. The germline CDR1 and CDR2 sequences are MGHRA and YSYEKL. The CDR3 sequence is 17 residues long. CDR3 loop: CASSPNLAGGHYNEQFF. DNA for the CDR3: TGCGCCAGCAGCCCCAACCTAGCGGGGGGCCACTACAATGAGCAGTTCTTC.

CDR3 sequence (DNA): TGTGCCAGCAGCCCGGCCGGGTTAGAAGGCAATCAGCCCCAGCATTTT. Protein sequence: CASSPAGLEGNQPQHF. V and J are TRBV4-2 and TRBJ1-5, with no clear D. This CDR3 has 16 amino acids. V was pared by 4 bases and J by 2 bases, with 15 bases between. In germline, CDR1 is LGHNA, CDR2 YNFKEQ.

The chain has TRBV10-3 and TRBJ1-1; D remains ambiguous. The V gene's germline CDR1 is ENHRY and CDR2 SYGVKD. V was trimmed by 5 bases and J by 10 bases, leaving 20 bases between them. The CDR3 consists of 14 residues. CDR3 in DNA: TGTGCCATCAGTAAAATGGCCCCCGGGCGGCTAGCTTTCTTT. Protein product: CAISKMAPGRLAFF.

The V call is TRBV29-1, the J call TRBJ2-3; D is undetermined. Trimming stripped 6 bases from V and 5 bases from J, with 6 bases between. Germline CDR1 reads SQVTM; CDR2 reads ANQGSEA. The CDR3 sequence is 10 residues long. The CDR3 DNA is TGCAGCGTAAAACTAGATACGCAGTATTTT. Its translation is CSVKLDTQYF.

The J gene is TRBJ2-1, the V gene TRBV19; 8 nucleotides match TRBD2. Germline CDR1 reads LNHDA; CDR2 reads SQIVND (reference sequence). With 0 bases clipped from V and 2 bases from J, the junction kept 0 bases outside the gene matches. CDR3 length: 15 amino acids. The CDR3 DNA sequence: TGTGCCAGTAGTATAGACGGGGGGGCCTACAATGAGCAGTTCTTC. It specifies CASSIDGGAYNEQFF.

The rearrangement joins TRBV29-1 to TRBJ1-5, with TRBD1 as a possible D gene (6 bases). The V end was cut by 7 bases, the J end by 6 bases, with 13 bases between. Germline V gene data show CDR1 as SQVTM and CDR2 as ANQGSEA. This CDR3 comprises 12 residues. The CDR3 DNA follows: TGCAGCGCAGCAGGGGCCGGTCAGCCCCAGCATTTT. This translates into CSAAGAGQPQHF. The variable domain in full, with the rest retrieved from reference TRBV29-1 and TRBJ1-5, is SAVISQKPSRDICQRGTSLTIQCQVDSQVTMMFWYRQQPGQSLTLIATANQGSEATYESGFVIDKFPISRPNLTFSTLTVSNMSPEDSSIYLCSAAGAGQPQHFGDGTRLSIL.

The genes are TRBV12-5 and TRBJ2-3; TRBD1 matches at 7 bases. After removal of 1 base from V and 5 bases from J, the junction contained 3 bases not matched to a gene. Germline lookup yields CDR1 LGHNT and CDR2 FRNRAP. This CDR3 region has 14 residues. The CDR3 region has the DNA TGTGCTAGTGGTTTGGGACAGGGAATAGATACGCAGTATTTT. This gives the protein CASGLGQGIDTQYF.

The chain links TRBV2 to TRBJ1-3; unclear D gene. Germline-derived CDR1 and CDR2 are SNHLY and FYNNEI. V was trimmed by 1 base and J by 0 bases, leaving 16 bases between them. The CDR3 spans 18 residues. This chain's CDR3 is CASSEVGLLPNSGNTIYF. For the CDR3, the DNA is TGTGCCAGCAGTGAAGTTGGGCTACTTCCCAACTCTGGAAACACCATATATTTT.

The chain is built from TRBV19 and TRBJ1-1; unclear D gene. The germline V gene encodes CDR1 LNHDA and CDR2 SQIVND (reference sequence). CDR3 length equals 14 residues. With 0 bases removed from V and 1 base from J, the gap between germline ends came to 6 bases. The CDR3 DNA sequence: TGTGCCAGTAGTATAGATTCGGGGAACACTGAAGCTTTCTTT. Translated: CASSIDSGNTEAFF.

A single count supports this clone. The chain carries TRBV10-2 and TRBJ2-7, with 11 bases identical to TRBD2. The germline CDR1 and CDR2 sequences are WSHSY and SAAADI. The CDR3 is made up of 13 amino acids. Trimming took 6 bases from V and 6 from J; bases not matched to a gene: 4. This CDR3 is CASRLAGGPEQYF. The CDR3 DNA follows: TGCGCCAGCAGGCTAGCGGGAGGCCCCGAGCAGTACTTC.

This clone was recorded once. The J gene is TRBJ2-1, the V gene TRBV2; the D gene is possibly TRBD2 (7 bases). The germline V and J ends were trimmed by 8 bases and 10 bases, with 18 bases remaining between them. CDR1 and CDR2 from the germline V gene are SNHLY and FYNNEI. The CDR3 has 13 residues. CDR3 residues: CASYGGPLREQFF. CDR3 nucleotides: TGTGCCAGCTACGGGGGGCCTTTGAGAGAGCAGTTCTTC.

In its sample, this clone was seen a few times. One end of the junction does not line up with germline, which may come from a read error. This rearrangement joins TRBV7-7 to TRBJ2-5; possibly TRBD1 for D (5 bases). The CDR3 spans 13 residues. Germline V gene sequence: CDR1 SSHAT, CDR2 FNYEAQ (reference sequence). The CDR3 coding sequence is TGTGCTAGCAGCTTAGGGGTGGCGGAGACCCAGTACTTC. This encodes CASSLGVAETQYF.

The chain has TRBV4-1 and TRBJ2-3; 9 bases match TRBD2. The CDR3 totals 15 residues. Per germline, CDR1 MGHRA and CDR2 YSYEKL. The V gene end was trimmed by 4 bases and the J gene end by 2 bases; junction bases not matched to a gene: 4. The CDR3 coding sequence is TGCGCCAGCAGCCCCCTAGCGGGGTCCACAGATACGCAGTATTTT. This sequence encodes CASSPLAGSTDTQYF.

This clone was seen a single time. The chain joins TRBV7-8 to TRBJ1-3; D may be TRBD1 (5 bases). This CDR3 spans 16 amino acids. Germline CDR1 reads SGHVS; CDR2 reads FQNEAQ. V shed 1 base and J shed 1 base, with 11 bases lying between them. The CDR3 nucleotides are TGTGCCAGCAGCTTAGGAAGGGGACGGTCTGGAAACACCATATATTTT. It yields the protein CASSLGRGRSGNTIYF.

This chain connects TRBV6-6 to TRBJ1-5, with D possibly being TRBD1 (5 bases). CDR1 is MNHNY and CDR2 is SVGAGI in the germline V gene (reference sequence). The CDR3 has 13 amino acids. V was shortened by 0 bases and J by 7 bases, with 7 bases between the two germline ends. This chain's CDR3 is CASSYSRGQPQHF. CDR3 coding DNA: TGTGCCAGCAGTTACTCTAGGGGACAGCCCCAGCATTTT.